The 25 T cell receptor beta chains below were found in one sample sequenced in a study of blood T cell repertoires in COVID-19. Produced via immunoSEQ multiplex PCR; TCRdb's table is partial and in-frame only. The data show about 140,000 clones, with over 80% seen just once and approximately 11% held by the top ten. The sample comprised peripheral blood. Every receptor here comes from a woman of 80 years or more with acute or convalescent COVID-19.

This clone appeared once. The chain has TRBV24-1 and TRBJ2-7; TRBD1 agrees at 8 bases. The J segment lost 0 bases and the V segment lost 9 bases, leaving 9 bases of the junction unmatched. Germline lookup yields CDR1 KGHDR and CDR2 SFDVKD. The length of the CDR3 is 15 residues. CDR3 loop: CATSAQDRDSYEQYF. The CDR3 DNA sequence: TGTGCCACCTCAGCTCAGGACAGGGACTCCTACGAGCAGTACTTC.

This chain uses TRBV4-2 with TRBJ1-1; 9 bases agree with TRBD1. Trimming removed 2 bases from V and 8 bases from J; junction bases left unmatched: 27. Germline V lookup: CDR1 LGHNA, CDR2 YNFKEQ. This CDR3 is 21 amino acids long. CDR3 loop: CASSQRLRDRVFRVLPGEAFF. The CDR3 DNA reads TGTGCCAGCAGCCAAAGGCTCCGGGACAGGGTCTTCCGCGTCCTTCCGGGGGAAGCTTTCTTT.

The rearrangement joins TRBV7-8 to TRBJ1-2; weak D call: TRBD1 (6 bases). In germline, CDR1 is SGHVS, CDR2 FQNEAQ. V was pared by 0 bases and J by 8 bases, with 10 bases between. This CDR3 region has 13 residues. DNA for the CDR3: TGTGCCAGCAGCTTAGCGGGGGCGGAGGGCTACACCTTC. Translated: CASSLAGAEGYTF.

V usage is TRBV5-1 and J usage is TRBJ2-1, with 9 bases lining up with TRBD1. This CDR3 has 16 amino acids. The ends lost 4 bases at V and 6 bases at J; junction bases unmatched: 11. The germline V gene encodes CDR1 SGHRS and CDR2 YFSETQ. DNA for the CDR3: TGCGCCAGCAGCGCGGCCGGGACAGGGTACGCCAATGAGCAGTTCTTC. Protein: CASSAAGTGYANEQFF.

This chain connects TRBV7-9 to TRBJ1-6; TRBD1 matches at 10 bases. The length of the CDR3 is 16 residues. Germline CDR1 is SEHNR and CDR2 is FQNEAQ (reference sequence). Trimming removed 5 bases from V and 7 bases from J; junction bases left unmatched: 8. The CDR3 coding sequence is TGTGCCAGCAGCCCCGGACAGGGGGAGATGAATTCACCCCTCCACTTT. This gives the protein CASSPGQGEMNSPLHF.

This sequence joins TRBV12-2 and TRBJ1-4. TRBV12-2 is described as a pseudogene. The CDR3 consists of 18 residues. CDR3 in DNA: TGTGCAAGTCGCTTAGTAGGGGGACGTAGCGGACTAGATGAAAAACTGTTTTTT. It yields the protein CASRLVGGRSGLDEKLFF.

The chain uses TRBV11-2 and TRBJ2-7; 7 nucleotides line up with TRBD2. This CDR3 is built from 15 residues. The germline CDR1 and CDR2 sequences are SGHAT and FQNNGV. The V segment lost 1 base and the J segment 3 bases; nucleotides outside the gene matches: 6. The CDR3 DNA reads as TGTGCCAGCAGCTTAGTGGGGGGGTCATTCTACGAGCAGTACTTC. It specifies CASSLVGGSFYEQYF.

The CDR3 here is CASSLGAGAYNEQFF. For the CDR3, the DNA is TGTGCCAGCAGCTTGGGAGCGGGGGCCTACAATGAGCAGTTCTTC. V usage is TRBV7-2 and J usage is TRBJ2-1, with TRBD2 identical over 8 bases. CDR1 and CDR2 from the germline V gene are SGHTA and FQGNSA. The CDR3 is 15 amino acids. After removal of 3 bases from V and 2 bases from J, the junction contained 3 bases not matched to a gene.

The chain recombines TRBV7-2 with TRBJ2-2; a possible D gene is TRBD2 (6 bases). Germline V gene data show CDR1 as SGHTA and CDR2 as FQGNSA. The CDR3 length is 14 residues. Trimming stripped 8 bases from V and 7 bases from J, with 17 bases between. CDR3: CASSGGRVDGELFF. The CDR3 DNA reads as TGTGCCAGCTCCGGGGGTAGGGTCGACGGGGAGCTGTTTTTT.

The chain carries TRBV7-9 and TRBJ1-2; TRBD1 matches 8 bases. CDR3 length equals 16 residues. Germline CDR1 and CDR2: SEHNR and FQNEAQ (reference sequence). V lost 1 base, J lost 3 bases, and 7 bases stayed unmatched. CDR3 sequence: CASSLVGPGGDYGYTF. Here the CDR3 DNA reads TGTGCCAGCAGCTTAGTCGGTCCAGGGGGCGACTATGGCTACACCTTC. The full variable domain, rest sourced from reference TRBV7-9 and TRBJ1-2, is DTGVSQNPRHKITKRGQNVTFRCDPISEHNRLYWYRQTLGQGPEFLTYFQNEAQLEKSRLLSDRFSAERPKGSFSTLEIQRTEQGDSAMYLCASSLVGPGGDYGYTFGSGTRLTVV.

The chain joins TRBV29-1 to TRBJ1-1, with 10 bases fitting TRBD1. Germline CDR1 and CDR2: SQVTM and ANQGSEA. Trimming removed 6 bases from V and 6 bases from J; junction bases left unmatched: 7. The CDR3 totals 13 residues. CDR3: CSVIRDRGAEAFF. Here the CDR3 DNA reads TGCAGCGTAATCCGGGACAGGGGCGCTGAAGCTTTCTTT.

The chain combines TRBV19 with TRBJ2-5; 9 bases align to TRBD1. Germline V gene sequence: CDR1 LNHDA, CDR2 SQIVND (reference sequence). This CDR3 is built from 14 residues. V gave up 6 bases and J gave up 5 bases; unmatched junction bases: 7. This CDR3 reads CASSPDRGIETQYF. Here the CDR3 DNA reads TGTGCCAGTAGCCCGGACAGGGGTATTGAGACCCAGTACTTC.

This rearrangement joins TRBV6-5 to TRBJ1-2, with no clear D. V dropped 6 bases and J dropped 0 bases, with 11 bases sitting between them. CDR3 length: 14 amino acids. The germline CDR1 and CDR2 sequences are MNHEY and SVGAGI. CDR3 loop: CASRKDTANYGYTF. DNA of the CDR3: TGTGCCAGCAGGAAAGACACCGCTAACTATGGCTACACCTTC.

The J gene is TRBJ2-4, the V gene TRBV5-1, with TRBD1 matching 7 bases. V trimming: 2 bases; J trimming: 5 bases; junction bases outside the gene matches: 10. The CDR3 is 16 residues long. Germline CDR1 and CDR2: SGHRS and YFSETQ. This CDR3 reads CASSLRQGEGENIQYF. CDR3 DNA sequence: TGCGCCAGCAGCTTACGACAGGGCGAGGGTGAAAACATTCAGTACTTC.

This sequence joins TRBV6-5 and TRBJ1-2; no firm D call. The CDR3 totals 12 residues. V lost 7 bases to trimming and J lost 2 bases, with 8 bases between them. The germline V gene encodes CDR1 MNHEY and CDR2 SVGAGI. The CDR3 DNA reads as TGTGCCAGCACGGCAGGAAACTATGGCTACACCTTC. Protein product: CASTAGNYGYTF.

This clone has more than one count but fewer than ten. The chain links TRBV2 to TRBJ1-5, with D tentatively TRBD1 (6 bases). CDR1 is SNHLY and CDR2 is FYNNEI in the germline V gene. This CDR3 has 14 amino acids. Trimming removed 5 bases at V and 7 bases at J, with 15 bases between. CDR3 DNA sequence: TGTGCCAGCAGTAGCCAGGGGACGCGGCAGCCCCAGCATTTT. Translating gives CASSSQGTRQPQHF.

The chain uses TRBV25-1 and TRBJ1-6, with a weak D call TRBD1 (5 bases). The V gene lost 1 base and the J gene lost 3 bases, with 7 bases spanning the gap. Germline CDR1 MGHDK, CDR2 SYGVNS. CDR3 length equals 15 residues. CDR3 loop: CASSELDSYNSPLHF. As DNA, the CDR3 is TGTGCCAGCAGTGAATTAGACAGCTATAATTCACCCCTCCACTTT. Complete variable domain (other parts from reference TRBV25-1 and TRBJ1-6): EADIYQTPRYLVIGTGKKITLECSQTMGHDKMYWYQQDPGMELHLIHYSYGVNSTEKGDLSSESTVSRIRTEHFPLTLESARPSHTSQYLCASSELDSYNSPLHFGNGTRLTVT.

This chain joins TRBV30 and TRBJ1-1; 7 bases match TRBD1. Germline-derived CDR1 and CDR2 are GTSNPN and SVGIG (reference sequence). The V and J ends lost 4 bases and 3 bases, in that order; junction bases with no gene match: 14. The CDR3 covers 16 residues. The CDR3 DNA reads as TGTGCCTGGACCTCAGAGAGGAGGGGGCATGACACTGAAGCTTTCTTT. Translation: CAWTSERRGHDTEAFF.

The chain carries TRBV19 and TRBJ2-1, with TRBD2 identical over 14 bases. Germline CDR1 reads LNHDA; CDR2 reads SQIVND (reference sequence). This CDR3 is 19 amino acids long. Germline trimming cut 5 bases from V and 6 bases from J; bases unmatched to any gene: 15. CDR3 nucleotides: TGTGCCAGTAGTGGTCCGACTAGCGGGGGGGTCGGCAGAAGCAATGAGCAGTTCTTC. Residues: CASSGPTSGGVGRSNEQFF.

The chain employs TRBV2 and TRBJ1-4, with D hard to call. Germline V gives CDR1 SNHLY, CDR2 FYNNEI. Trimming removed 2 bases at V and 1 base at J, with 8 bases between. This CDR3 has 15 amino acids. This CDR3 is CASSEQVGTNEKLFF. The CDR3 nucleotides read TGTGCCAGCAGTGAACAGGTGGGAACTAATGAAAAACTGTTTTTT.

The rearrangement links TRBV28 to TRBJ1-6; D perhaps matches TRBD1 (5 bases). The CDR3 contains 14 residues. The ends were cut back, 6 bases at V and 9 bases at J, with 15 bases in the middle. Germline V CDR1 and CDR2: MDHEN, SYDVKM. The CDR3 DNA reads as TGTGCCAGCAGCATTGGGGCGTCTGTTTCACCCCTCCACTTT. Encoded protein: CASSIGASVSPLHF.

The chain joins TRBV6-5 to TRBJ2-1; maybe TRBD2 (6 bases). V lost 11 bases to trimming and J lost 4 bases, with 18 bases between them. The CDR3 has 14 residues. Germline CDR1 reads MNHEY; CDR2 reads SVGAGI. The DNA of the CDR3 is TGTGCCGGGAAACTAGCTGCAAATTACAATGAGCAGTTCTTC. Translation gives CAGKLAANYNEQFF.

The rearrangement joins TRBV18 to TRBJ1-3; no definite D call. Germline CDR1 is KGHSH and CDR2 is LQKENI. V lost 2 bases and J 3 bases, leaving 11 bases between the germline ends. CDR3 size: 15 residues. CDR3 sequence: CASSPISSFGNTIYF. CDR3 DNA: TGTGCCAGCTCACCAATTAGCTCCTTTGGAAACACCATATATTTT.

The chain carries TRBV7-9 and TRBJ2-2; the match to TRBD2 covers 12 bases. This CDR3 has 16 residues. Germline CDR1 SEHNR, CDR2 FQNEAQ (reference sequence). V lost 4 bases and J lost 5; bases outside the gene matches: 5. For the CDR3, the DNA is TGTGCCAGCAGCTCCCTAGCGGGGGGGTTGACCGGGGAGCTGTTTTTT. Translation: CASSSLAGGLTGELFF. The variable domain in full, with the rest retrieved from reference TRBV7-9 and TRBJ2-2, is DTGVSQNPRHKITKRGQNVTFRCDPISEHNRLYWYRQTLGQGPEFLTYFQNEAQLEKSRLLSDRFSAERPKGSFSTLEIQRTEQGDSAMYLCASSSLAGGLTGELFFGEGSRLTVL.

This chain uses TRBV18 with TRBJ1-2, with 9 bases lining up with TRBD1. V shed 0 bases and J 6 bases; nucleotides not matched to a gene: 5. The CDR3 consists of 15 residues. Germline CDR1 reads KGHSH; CDR2 reads LQKENI. The CDR3: CASSPPGTGSDGYTF. The CDR3 region has the DNA TGTGCCAGCTCACCACCAGGGACAGGGTCGGATGGCTACACCTTC.